This record looks at one T cell receptor beta chain sequence and its context. The data belong to a study of cytomegalovirus exposure and HLA in healthy donors. 13 Jbeta primers and 60 Vbeta primers were used for the PCR. Clones were read by immunoSEQ multiplex PCR, and TCRdb kept only the in-frame ones, dropping some. The sample has under 110,000 clones; 60% to 85% are singletons. The receptor comes from a male donor in good health and CMV-seropositive. Sequenced material: PBMCs.

The CDR3 nucleotides are TGCGCCAGCAGCCAAGGCGTAGAATTCTCCTACGAGCAGTACTTC. Its translation: CASSQGVEFSYEQYF. The rearrangement uses TRBV4-3 and TRBJ2-7; no clear D gene. Trimming left V 1 base short and J 0 bases short, with 10 bases between. The CDR3 is 15 residues long. Per germline, CDR1 LGHNA and CDR2 YSLEER.